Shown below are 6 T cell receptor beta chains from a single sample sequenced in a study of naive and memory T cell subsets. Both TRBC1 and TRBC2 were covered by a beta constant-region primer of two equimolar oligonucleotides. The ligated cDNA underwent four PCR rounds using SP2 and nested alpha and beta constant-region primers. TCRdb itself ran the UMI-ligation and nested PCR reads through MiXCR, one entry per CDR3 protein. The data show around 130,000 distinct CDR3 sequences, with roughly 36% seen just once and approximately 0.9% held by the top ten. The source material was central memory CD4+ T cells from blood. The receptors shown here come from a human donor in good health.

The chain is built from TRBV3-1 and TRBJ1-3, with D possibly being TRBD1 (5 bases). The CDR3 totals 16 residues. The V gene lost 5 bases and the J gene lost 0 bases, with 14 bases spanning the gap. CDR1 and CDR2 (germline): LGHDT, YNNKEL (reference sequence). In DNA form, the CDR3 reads TGTGCCAGCAGCGCCGGGACCGCTCTCTCTGGAAACACCATATATTTT. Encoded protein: CASSAGTALSGNTIYF. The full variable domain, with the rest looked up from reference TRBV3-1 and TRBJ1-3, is DTAVSQTPKYLVTQMGNDKSIKCEQNLGHDTMYWYKQDSKKFLKIMFSYNNKELIINETVPNRFSPKSPDKAHLNLHINSLELGDSAVYFCASSAGTALSGNTIYFGEGSWLTVV.

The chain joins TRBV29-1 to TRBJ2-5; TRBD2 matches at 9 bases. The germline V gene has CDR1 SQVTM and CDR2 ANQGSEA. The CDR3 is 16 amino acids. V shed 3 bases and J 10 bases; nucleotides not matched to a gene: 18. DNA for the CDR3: TGCAGCGTTGAGTTTGCCGGGACTAGCCAAACCGGGGGCCAGTACTTC. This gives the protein CSVEFAGTSQTGGQYF.

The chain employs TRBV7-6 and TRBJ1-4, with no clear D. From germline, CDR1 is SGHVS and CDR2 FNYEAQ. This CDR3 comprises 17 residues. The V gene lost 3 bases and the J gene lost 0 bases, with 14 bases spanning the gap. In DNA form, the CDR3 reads TGTGCCAGCAGCTTTCGGACGCTAGGTGCAACTAATGAAAAACTGTTTTTT. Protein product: CASSFRTLGATNEKLFF.

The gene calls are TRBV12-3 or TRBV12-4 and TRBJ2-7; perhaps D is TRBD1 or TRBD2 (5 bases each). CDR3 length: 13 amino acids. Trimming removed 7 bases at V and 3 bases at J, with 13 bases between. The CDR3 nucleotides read TGTGCCAGCACTAGCCCGACAGACTACGAGCAGTACTTC. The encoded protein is CASTSPTDYEQYF.

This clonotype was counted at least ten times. The CDR3 loop reads CASRIATGTYEQYF. The CDR3 coding sequence is TGTGCCAGCAGGATAGCGACAGGGACCTACGAGCAGTACTTC. The chain recombines TRBV6-6 with TRBJ2-7, with 7 bases fitting TRBD1. CDR3 length: 14 residues. Germline V lookup: CDR1 MNHNY, CDR2 SVGAGI (reference sequence). J gave up 2 bases and V 6 bases, and 7 bases lay outside the gene matches.

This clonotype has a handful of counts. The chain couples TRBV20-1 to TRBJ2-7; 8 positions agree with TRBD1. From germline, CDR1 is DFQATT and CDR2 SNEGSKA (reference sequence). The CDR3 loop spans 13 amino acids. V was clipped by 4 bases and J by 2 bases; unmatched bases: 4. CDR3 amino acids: CSAITDRAYEQYF. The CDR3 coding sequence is TGCAGTGCTATCACGGACAGGGCCTACGAGCAGTACTTC.